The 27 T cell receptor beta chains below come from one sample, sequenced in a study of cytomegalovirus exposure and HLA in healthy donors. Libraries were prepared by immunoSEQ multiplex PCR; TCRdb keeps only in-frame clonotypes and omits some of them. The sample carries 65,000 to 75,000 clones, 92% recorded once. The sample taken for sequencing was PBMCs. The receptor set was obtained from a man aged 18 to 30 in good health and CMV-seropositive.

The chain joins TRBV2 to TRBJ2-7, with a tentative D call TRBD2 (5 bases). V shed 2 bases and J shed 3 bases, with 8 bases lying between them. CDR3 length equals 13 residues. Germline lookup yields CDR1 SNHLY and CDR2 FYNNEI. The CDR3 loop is CASSERGFYEQYF. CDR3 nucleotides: TGTGCCAGCAGTGAACGGGGTTTCTACGAGCAGTACTTC.

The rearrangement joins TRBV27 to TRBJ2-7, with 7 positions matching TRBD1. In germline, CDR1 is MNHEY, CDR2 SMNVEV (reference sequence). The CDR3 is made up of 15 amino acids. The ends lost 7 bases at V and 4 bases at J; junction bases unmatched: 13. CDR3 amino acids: CASKLAGDRVYEQYF. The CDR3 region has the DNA TGTGCCAGCAAACTTGCTGGCGACAGGGTTTACGAGCAGTACTTC.

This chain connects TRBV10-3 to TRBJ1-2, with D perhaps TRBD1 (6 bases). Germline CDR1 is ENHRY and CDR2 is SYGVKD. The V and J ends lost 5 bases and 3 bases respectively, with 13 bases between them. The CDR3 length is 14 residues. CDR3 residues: CAISQAAGDYGYTF. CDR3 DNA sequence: TGTGCCATCAGTCAAGCGGCAGGGGACTATGGCTACACCTTC.

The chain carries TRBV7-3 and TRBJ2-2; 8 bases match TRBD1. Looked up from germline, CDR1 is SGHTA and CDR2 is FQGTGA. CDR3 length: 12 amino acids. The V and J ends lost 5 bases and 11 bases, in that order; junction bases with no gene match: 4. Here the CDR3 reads CASSPDRGELFF. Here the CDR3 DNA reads TGTGCCAGCAGCCCCGACAGGGGTGAGCTGTTTTTT. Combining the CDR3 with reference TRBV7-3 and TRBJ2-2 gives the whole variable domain GAGVSQTPSNKVTEKGKYVELRCDPISGHTALYWYRQSLGQGPEFLIYFQGTGAADDSGLPNDRFFAVRPEGSVSTLKIQRTERGDSAVYLCASSPDRGELFFGEGSRLTVL.

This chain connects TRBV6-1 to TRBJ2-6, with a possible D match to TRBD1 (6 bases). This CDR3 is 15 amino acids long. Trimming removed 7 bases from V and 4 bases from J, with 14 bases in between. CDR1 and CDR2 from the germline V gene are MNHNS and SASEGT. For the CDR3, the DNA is TGTGCCAGCACCGAAACAGGGTTGGGGGCCAACGTCCTGACTTTC. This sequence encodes CASTETGLGANVLTF.

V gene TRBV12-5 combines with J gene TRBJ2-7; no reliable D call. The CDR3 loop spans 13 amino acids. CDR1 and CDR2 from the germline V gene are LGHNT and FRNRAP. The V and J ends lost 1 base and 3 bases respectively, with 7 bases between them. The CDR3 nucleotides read TGTGCTAGTGGTTTGGACTCCATCTACGAGCAGTACTTC. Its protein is CASGLDSIYEQYF. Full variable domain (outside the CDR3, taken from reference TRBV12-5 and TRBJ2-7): DARVTQTPRHKVTEMGQEVTMRCQPILGHNTVFWYRQTMMQGLELLAYFRNRAPLDDSGMPKDRFSAEMPDATLATLKIQPSEPRDSAVYFCASGLDSIYEQYFGPGTRLTVT.

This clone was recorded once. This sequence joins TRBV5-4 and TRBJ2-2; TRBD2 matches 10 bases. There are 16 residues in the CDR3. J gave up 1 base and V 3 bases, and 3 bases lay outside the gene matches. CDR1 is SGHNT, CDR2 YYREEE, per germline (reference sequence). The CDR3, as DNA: TGTGCCAGCAGCTCGCGGACTAGCGGGAACACCGGGGAGCTGTTTTTT. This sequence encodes CASSSRTSGNTGELFF.

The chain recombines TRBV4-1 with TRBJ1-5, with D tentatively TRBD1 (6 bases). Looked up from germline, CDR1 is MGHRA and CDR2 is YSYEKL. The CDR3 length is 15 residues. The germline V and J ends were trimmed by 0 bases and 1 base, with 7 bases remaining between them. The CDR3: CASSQEGASNQPQHF. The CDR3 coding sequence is TGCGCCAGCAGCCAAGAGGGGGCGAGCAATCAGCCCCAGCATTTT.

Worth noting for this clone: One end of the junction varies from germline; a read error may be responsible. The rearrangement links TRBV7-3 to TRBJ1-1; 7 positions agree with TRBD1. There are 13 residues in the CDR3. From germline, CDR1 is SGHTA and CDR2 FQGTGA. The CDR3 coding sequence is TGTGCCAGCAGCGCGACAGGGAAGACTGAGGCTTTCTTT. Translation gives CASSATGKTEAFF.

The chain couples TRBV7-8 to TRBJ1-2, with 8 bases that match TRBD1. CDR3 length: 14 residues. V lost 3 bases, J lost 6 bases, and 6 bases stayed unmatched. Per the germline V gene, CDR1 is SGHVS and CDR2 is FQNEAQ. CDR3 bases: TGTGCCAGCAGCTTGACAGGGGATTTTGATGGCTACACCTTC. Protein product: CASSLTGDFDGYTF.

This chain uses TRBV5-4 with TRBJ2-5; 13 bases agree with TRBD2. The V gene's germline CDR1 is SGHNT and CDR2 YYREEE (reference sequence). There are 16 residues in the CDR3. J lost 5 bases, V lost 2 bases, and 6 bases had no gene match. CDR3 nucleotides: TGTGCCAGCAGCTTTTCGGGACTAGCGGGATTGGAGACCCAGTACTTC. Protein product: CASSFSGLAGLETQYF.

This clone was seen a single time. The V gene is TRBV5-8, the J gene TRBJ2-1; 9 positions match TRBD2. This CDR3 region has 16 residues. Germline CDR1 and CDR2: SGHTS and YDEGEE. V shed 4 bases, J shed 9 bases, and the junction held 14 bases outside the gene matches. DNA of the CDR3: TGTGCCAGCAGCCTTGGATCCCTAGCGGGAAAGGGTGAGCAGTTCTTC. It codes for CASSLGSLAGKGEQFF.

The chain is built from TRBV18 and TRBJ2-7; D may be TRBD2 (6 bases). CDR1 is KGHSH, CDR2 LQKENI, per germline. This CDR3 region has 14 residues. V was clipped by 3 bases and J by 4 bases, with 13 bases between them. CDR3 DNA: TGTGCCAGCTCACCGCGGACTACCCGATACGAGCAGTACTTC. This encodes CASSPRTTRYEQYF.

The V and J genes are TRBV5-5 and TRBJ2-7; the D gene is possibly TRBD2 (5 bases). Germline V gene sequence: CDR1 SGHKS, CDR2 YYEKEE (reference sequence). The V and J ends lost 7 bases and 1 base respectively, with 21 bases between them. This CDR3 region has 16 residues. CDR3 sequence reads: CASFVVFGVRSYEQYF. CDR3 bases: TGTGCCAGCTTTGTGGTATTCGGGGTTCGGTCCTACGAGCAGTACTTC. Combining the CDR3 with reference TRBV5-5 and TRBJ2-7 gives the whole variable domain DAGVTQSPTHLIKTRGQQVTLRCSPISGHKSVSWYQQVLGQGPQFIFQYYEKEERGRGNFPDRFSARQFPNYSSELNVNALLLGDSALYLCASFVVFGVRSYEQYFGPGTRLTVT.

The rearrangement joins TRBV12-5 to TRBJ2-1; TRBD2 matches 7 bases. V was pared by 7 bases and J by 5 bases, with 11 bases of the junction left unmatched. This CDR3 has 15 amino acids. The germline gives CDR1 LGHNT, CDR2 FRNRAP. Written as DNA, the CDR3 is TGTGCTAGTGCCCGGGGGTCTAGCGGTGACAATGAGCAGTTCTTC. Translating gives CASARGSSGDNEQFF.

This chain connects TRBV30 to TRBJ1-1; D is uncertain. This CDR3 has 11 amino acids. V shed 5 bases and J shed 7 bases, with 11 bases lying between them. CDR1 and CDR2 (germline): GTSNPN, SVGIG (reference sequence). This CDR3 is CAWYASGEAFF. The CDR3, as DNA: TGTGCCTGGTACGCCTCAGGTGAAGCTTTCTTT.

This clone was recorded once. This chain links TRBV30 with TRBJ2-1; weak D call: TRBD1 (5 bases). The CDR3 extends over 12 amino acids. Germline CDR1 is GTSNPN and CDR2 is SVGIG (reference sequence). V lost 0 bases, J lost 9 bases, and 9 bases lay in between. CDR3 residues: CAWSVQVTEQFF. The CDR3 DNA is TGTGCCTGGAGTGTACAGGTCACTGAGCAGTTCTTC. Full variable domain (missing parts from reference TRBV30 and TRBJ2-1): SQTIHQWPATLVQPVGSPLSLECTVEGTSNPNLYWYRQAAGRGLQLLFYSVGIGQISSEVPQNLSASRPQDRQFILSSKKLLLSDSGFYLCAWSVQVTEQFFGPGTRLTVL.

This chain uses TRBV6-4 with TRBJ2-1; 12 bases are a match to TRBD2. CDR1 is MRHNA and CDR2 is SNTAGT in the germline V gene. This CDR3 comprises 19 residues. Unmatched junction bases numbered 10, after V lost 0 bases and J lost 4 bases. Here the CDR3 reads CASSDSGLAGHLNYNEQFF. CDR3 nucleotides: TGTGCCAGCAGTGACTCCGGACTAGCGGGGCACCTAAATTACAATGAGCAGTTCTTC.

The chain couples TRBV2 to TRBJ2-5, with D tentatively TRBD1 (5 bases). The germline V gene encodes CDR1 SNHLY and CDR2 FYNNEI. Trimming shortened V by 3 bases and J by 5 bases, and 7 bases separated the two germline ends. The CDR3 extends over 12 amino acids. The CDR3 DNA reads TGTGCCAGCAGTGACAGGGCGGAGACCCAGTACTTC. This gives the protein CASSDRAETQYF.

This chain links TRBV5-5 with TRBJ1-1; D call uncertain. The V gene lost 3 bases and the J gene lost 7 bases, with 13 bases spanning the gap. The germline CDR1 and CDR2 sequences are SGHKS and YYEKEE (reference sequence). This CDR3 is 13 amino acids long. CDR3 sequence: CASSWAEANEAFF. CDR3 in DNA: TGTGCCAGCAGCTGGGCGGAGGCGAATGAAGCTTTCTTT.

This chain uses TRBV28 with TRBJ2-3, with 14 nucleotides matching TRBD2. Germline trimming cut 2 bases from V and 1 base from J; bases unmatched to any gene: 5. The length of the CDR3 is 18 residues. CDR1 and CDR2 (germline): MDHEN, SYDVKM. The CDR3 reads CASSLGVTSGRGTDTQYF. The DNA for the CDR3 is TGTGCCAGCAGTTTAGGGGTGACTAGCGGGAGGGGCACAGATACGCAGTATTTT.

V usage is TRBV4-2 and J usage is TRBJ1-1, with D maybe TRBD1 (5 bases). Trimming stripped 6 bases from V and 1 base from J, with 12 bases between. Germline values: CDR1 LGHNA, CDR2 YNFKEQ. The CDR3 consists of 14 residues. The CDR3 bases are TGTGCCAGCAGGCGCATAGGACAGAACACTGAAGCTTTCTTT. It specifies CASRRIGQNTEAFF.

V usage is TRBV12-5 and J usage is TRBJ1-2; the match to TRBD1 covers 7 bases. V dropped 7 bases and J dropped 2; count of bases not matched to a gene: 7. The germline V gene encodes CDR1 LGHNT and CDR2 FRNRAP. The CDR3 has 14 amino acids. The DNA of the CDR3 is TGTGCTAGTGCCCCGACAGGGACAAACTATGGCTACACCTTC. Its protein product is CASAPTGTNYGYTF. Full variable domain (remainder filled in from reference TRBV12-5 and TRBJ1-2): DARVTQTPRHKVTEMGQEVTMRCQPILGHNTVFWYRQTMMQGLELLAYFRNRAPLDDSGMPKDRFSAEMPDATLATLKIQPSEPRDSAVYFCASAPTGTNYGYTFGSGTRLTVV.

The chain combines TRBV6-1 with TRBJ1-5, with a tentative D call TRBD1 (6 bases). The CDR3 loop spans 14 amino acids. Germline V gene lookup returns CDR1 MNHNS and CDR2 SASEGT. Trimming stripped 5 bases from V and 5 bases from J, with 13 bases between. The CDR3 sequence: CASSSTGRDQPQHF. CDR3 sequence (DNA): TGTGCCAGCAGTTCAACAGGGCGCGATCAGCCCCAGCATTTT.

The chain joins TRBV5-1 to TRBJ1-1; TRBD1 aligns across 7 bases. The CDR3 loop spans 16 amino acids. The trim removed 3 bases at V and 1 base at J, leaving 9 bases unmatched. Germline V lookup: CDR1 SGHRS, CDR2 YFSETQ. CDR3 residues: CASSYDRALGNTEAFF. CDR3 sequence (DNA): TGCGCCAGCAGCTACGACAGGGCCCTTGGGAACACTGAAGCTTTCTTT.

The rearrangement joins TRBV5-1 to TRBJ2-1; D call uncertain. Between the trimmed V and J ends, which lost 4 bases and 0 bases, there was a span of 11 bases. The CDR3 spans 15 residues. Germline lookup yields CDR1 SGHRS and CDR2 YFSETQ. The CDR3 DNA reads TGCGCCAGCAGCCTAGGATTGAGCTCCTACAATGAGCAGTTCTTC. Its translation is CASSLGLSSYNEQFF.

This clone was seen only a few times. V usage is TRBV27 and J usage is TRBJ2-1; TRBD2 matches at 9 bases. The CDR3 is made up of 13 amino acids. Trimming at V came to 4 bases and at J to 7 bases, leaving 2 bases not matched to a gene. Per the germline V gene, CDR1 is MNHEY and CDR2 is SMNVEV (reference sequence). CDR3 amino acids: CASSSSGRNEQFF. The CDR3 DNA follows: TGTGCCAGCAGTTCCAGCGGGAGGAATGAGCAGTTCTTC.